This T cell receptor beta chain was recovered during a study of siplizumab effects on memory and regulatory T cells. Germline loops: CDR1 SGHNT, CDR2 YENEEA. J gave up 5 bases and V 8 bases, and 9 bases lay outside the gene matches. There are 14 residues in the CDR3. As to this clone: Antigen unknown.

Whole-study findings and limits: An assignable phenotype, naive or memory, was missing from roughly 76-95% of proliferating CD4+ or CD8+ clones. Sequences below about 10^-5 frequency were poorly captured, limiting mapping of alloreactive clones. Suppressive activity of Tregs proliferating in siplizumab cultures remained unconfirmed.

TCRdb's copy holds only in-frame clones and misses some; the assay was immunoSEQ multiplex PCR. The repertoire holds more than 85,000 clones, with 94% as singletons. The sequencing input was Tregs sorted from blood. This receptor was obtained from a human donor in good health. The chain uses TRBV11-3 and TRBJ2-1; 7 bases are shared with TRBD2. CDR3 nucleotide sequence: TGTGCCAGCGCTAGGTTCGCGGGGGACAATGAGCAGTTCTTC. This encodes CASARFAGDNEQFF.